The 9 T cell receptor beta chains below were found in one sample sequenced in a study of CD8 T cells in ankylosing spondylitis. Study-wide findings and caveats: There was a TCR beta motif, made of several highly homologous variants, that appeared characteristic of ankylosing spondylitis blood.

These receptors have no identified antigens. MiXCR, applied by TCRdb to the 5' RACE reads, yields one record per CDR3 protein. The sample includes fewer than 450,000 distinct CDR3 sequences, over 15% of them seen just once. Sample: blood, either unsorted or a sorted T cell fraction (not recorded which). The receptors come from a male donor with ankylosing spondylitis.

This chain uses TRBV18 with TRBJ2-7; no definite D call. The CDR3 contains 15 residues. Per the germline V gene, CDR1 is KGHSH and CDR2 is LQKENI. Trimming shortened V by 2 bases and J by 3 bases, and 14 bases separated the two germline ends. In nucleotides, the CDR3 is TGTGCCAGCTCACCAACATCCTTTGGAAACTACGAGCAGTACTTC. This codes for CASSPTSFGNYEQYF.

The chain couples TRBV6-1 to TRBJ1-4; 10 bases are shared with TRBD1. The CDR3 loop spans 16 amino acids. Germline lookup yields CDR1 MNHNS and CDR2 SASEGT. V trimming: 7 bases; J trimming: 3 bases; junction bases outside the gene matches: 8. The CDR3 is CASTTGTGVANEKLFF. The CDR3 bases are TGTGCCAGCACCACCGGGACAGGGGTGGCTAATGAAAAACTGTTTTTT.

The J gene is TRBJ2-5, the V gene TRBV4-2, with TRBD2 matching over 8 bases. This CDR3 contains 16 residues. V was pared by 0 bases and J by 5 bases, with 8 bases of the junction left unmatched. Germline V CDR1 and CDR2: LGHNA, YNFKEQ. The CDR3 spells CASSQDTGTRGETQYF. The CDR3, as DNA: TGTGCCAGCAGCCAAGATACCGGGACTAGGGGCGAGACCCAGTACTTC.

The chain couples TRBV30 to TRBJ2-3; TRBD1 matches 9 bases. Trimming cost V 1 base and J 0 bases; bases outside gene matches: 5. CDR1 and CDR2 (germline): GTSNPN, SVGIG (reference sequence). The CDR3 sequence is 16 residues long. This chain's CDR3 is CAWSGRTGASTDTQYF. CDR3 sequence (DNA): TGTGCCTGGAGTGGAAGGACAGGGGCAAGCACAGATACGCAGTATTTT.

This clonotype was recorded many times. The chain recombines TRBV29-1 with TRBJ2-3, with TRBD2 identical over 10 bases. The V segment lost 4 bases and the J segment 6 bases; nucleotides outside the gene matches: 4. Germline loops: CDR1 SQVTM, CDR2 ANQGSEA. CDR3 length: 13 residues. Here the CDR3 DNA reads TGCAGCGTTGCGGGACTAGCGATGGATACGCAGTATTTT. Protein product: CSVAGLAMDTQYF.

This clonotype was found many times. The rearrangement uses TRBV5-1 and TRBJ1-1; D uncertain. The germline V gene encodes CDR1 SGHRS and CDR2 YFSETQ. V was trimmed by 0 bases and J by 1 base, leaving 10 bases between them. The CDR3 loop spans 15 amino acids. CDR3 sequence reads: CASSLVVSQNTEAFF. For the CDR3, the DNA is TGCGCCAGCAGCTTGGTTGTGTCACAGAACACTGAAGCTTTCTTT.

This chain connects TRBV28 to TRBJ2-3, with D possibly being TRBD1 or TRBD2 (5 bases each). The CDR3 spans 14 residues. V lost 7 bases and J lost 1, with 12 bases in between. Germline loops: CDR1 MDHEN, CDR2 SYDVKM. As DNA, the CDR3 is TGTGCCAGCAACCAGGGACCCCGCACAGATACGCAGTATTTT. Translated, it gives CASNQGPRTDTQYF.

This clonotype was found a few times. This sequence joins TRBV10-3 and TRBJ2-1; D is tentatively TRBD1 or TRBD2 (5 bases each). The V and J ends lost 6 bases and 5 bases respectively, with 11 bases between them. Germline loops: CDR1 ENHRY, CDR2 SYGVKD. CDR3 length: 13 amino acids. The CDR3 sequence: CAISGGRDNEQFF. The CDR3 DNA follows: TGTGCCATCAGCGGAGGCAGGGACAATGAGCAGTTCTTC.

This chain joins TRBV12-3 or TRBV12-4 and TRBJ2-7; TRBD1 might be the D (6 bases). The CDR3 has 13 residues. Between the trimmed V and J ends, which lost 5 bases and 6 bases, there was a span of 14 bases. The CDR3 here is CASSPPGTPEQYF. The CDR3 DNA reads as TGTGCCAGCAGTCCCCCCGGGACACCCGAGCAGTACTTC.